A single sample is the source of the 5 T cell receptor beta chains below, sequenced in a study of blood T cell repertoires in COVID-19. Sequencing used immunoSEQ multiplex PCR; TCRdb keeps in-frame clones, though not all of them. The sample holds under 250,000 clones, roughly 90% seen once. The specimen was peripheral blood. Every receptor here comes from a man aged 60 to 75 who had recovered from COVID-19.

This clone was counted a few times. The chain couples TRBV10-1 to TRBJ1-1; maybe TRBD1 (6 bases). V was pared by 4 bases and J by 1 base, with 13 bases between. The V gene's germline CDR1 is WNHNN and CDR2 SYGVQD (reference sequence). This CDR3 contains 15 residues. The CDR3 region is CASSAQDSKNTEAFF. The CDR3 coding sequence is TGCGCCAGCAGTGCCCAGGACAGTAAGAACACTGAAGCTTTCTTT.

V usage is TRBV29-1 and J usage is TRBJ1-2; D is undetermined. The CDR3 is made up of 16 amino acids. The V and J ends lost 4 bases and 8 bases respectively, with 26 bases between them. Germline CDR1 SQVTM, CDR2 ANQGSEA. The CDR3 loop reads CSVAAGRGLGVGGYTF. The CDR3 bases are TGCAGCGTTGCGGCAGGCCGGGGTCTGGGTGTTGGAGGCTACACCTTC.

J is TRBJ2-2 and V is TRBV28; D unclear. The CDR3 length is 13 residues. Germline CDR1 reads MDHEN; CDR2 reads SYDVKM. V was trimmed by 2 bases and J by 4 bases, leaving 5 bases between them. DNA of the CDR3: TGTGCCAGCAGTTTAGATAGCACCGGGGAGCTGTTTTTT. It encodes CASSLDSTGELFF. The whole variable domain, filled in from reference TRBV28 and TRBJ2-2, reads DVKVTQSSRYLVKRTGEKVFLECVQDMDHENMFWYRQDPGLGLRLIYFSYDVKMKEKGDIPEGYSVSREKKERFSLILESASTNQTSMYLCASSLDSTGELFFGEGSRLTVL.

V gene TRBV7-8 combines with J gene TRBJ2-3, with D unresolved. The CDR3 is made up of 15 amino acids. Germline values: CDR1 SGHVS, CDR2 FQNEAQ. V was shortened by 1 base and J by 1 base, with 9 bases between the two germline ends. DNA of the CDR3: TGTGCCAGCAGCTTAGTCCCCGGTGGCACAGATACGCAGTATTTT. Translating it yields CASSLVPGGTDTQYF.

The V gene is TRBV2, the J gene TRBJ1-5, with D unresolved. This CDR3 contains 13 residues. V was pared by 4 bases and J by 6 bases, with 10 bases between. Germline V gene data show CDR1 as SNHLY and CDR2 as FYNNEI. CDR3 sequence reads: CASSASVSQPQHF. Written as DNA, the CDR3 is TGTGCCAGCAGTGCAAGCGTCAGTCAGCCCCAGCATTTT. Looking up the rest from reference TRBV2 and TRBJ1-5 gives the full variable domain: EPEVTQTPSHQVTQMGQEVILRCVPISNHLYFYWYRQILGQKVEFLVSFYNNEISEKSEIFDDQFSVERPDGSNFTLKIRSTKLEDSAMYFCASSASVSQPQHFGDGTRLSIL.